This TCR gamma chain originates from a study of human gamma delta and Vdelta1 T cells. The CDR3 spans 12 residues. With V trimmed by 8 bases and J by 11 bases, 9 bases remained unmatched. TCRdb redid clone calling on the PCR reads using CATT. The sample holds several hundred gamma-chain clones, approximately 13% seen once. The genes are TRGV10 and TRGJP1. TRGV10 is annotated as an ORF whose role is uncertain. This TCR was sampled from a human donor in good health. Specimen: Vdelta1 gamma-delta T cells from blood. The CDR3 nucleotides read TGTGCTGCGTGGGATCGAAGATGGTTCAAGATATTT. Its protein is CAAWDRRWFKIF.